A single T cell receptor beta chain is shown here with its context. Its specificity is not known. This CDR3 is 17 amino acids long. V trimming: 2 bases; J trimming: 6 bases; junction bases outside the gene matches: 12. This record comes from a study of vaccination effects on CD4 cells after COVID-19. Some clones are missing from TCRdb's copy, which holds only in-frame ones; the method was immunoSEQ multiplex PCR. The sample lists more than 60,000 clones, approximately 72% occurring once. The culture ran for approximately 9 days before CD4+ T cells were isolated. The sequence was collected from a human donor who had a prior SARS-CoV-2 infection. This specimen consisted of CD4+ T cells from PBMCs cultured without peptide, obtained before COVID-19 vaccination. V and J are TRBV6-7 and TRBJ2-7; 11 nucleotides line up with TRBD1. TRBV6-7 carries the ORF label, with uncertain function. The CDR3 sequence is CASSYPRVWTGGVEQYF. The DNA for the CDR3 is TGTGCCAGCAGTTACCCGCGGGTGTGGACAGGGGGCGTCGAGCAGTACTTC.